The 21 T cell receptor beta chains given below trace back to one sample, sequenced in a study of low-dose radiotherapy and immunotherapy resistance in tumors. TRAV and TRBV primers primed cDNA for both TCRalpha and TCRbeta. Amplification, which lasted 15 to 20 PCR cycles, used a constant-region primer and V-primer adapter to amplify TCRs. In TCRdb, the reads were re-called with MiXCR into one record per CDR3 protein. Of around 79,000 distinct CDR3 sequences detected, under 20% appear once; the ten largest clones hold about 5.9%. Regarding time point: before trial treatment. Sequences were derived from PBMCs, sampled before treatment. The receptors originated from a male donor with prostate cancer.

This clonotype was recorded at least ten times. The chain uses TRBV11-2 and TRBJ2-1; 9 bases fit TRBD1. This CDR3 region has 15 residues. Germline trimming cut 5 bases from V and 7 bases from J; bases unmatched to any gene: 9. Germline lookup yields CDR1 SGHAT and CDR2 FQNNGV. CDR3 protein: CASSPRTGAGNEQFF. In DNA, the CDR3 is TGTGCCAGCAGCCCCAGGACAGGGGCGGGAAATGAGCAGTTCTTC.

This clonotype has more than one count but fewer than ten. The rearrangement links TRBV20-1 to TRBJ2-7, with 12 bases fitting TRBD1. CDR1 is DFQATT and CDR2 is SNEGSKA in the germline V gene (reference sequence). The CDR3 is 15 residues long. V lost 6 bases, J lost 7 bases, and 13 bases stayed unmatched. CDR3 DNA: TGCAGTGCCGGGGGAGGGGACAGGGGGCCTGGAGAGCAGTACTTC. It specifies CSAGGGDRGPGEQYF.

On this clonotype: With a much larger clone just one base away, this may be a read error. The chain combines TRBV28 with TRBJ1-2; D remains ambiguous. V lost 5 bases to trimming and J lost 0 bases, with 13 bases between them. The CDR3 contains 15 residues. Germline-derived CDR1 and CDR2 are MDHEN and SYDVKM. This CDR3 is CASSRTPVTNYGYTF. CDR3 nucleotides: TGTGCCAGCAGTCGAACTCCGGTCACTAACTATGGCTACACCTTC.

This clonotype was counted a few times. The V gene is TRBV4-1, the J gene TRBJ2-3, with D possibly matching TRBD1 (6 bases). Trimming removed 1 base from V and 4 bases from J, with 18 bases in between. This CDR3 is 17 amino acids long. CDR1 is MGHRA and CDR2 is YSYEKL in the germline V gene. Written as DNA, the CDR3 is TGCGCCAGCAGCCAAGGATACAGGGATCCGGGCGCAGATACGCAGTATTTT. This encodes CASSQGYRDPGADTQYF.

This clonotype was counted many times. V is TRBV20-1 and J is TRBJ2-7, with 10 bases fitting TRBD1. J was trimmed by 3 bases and V by 3 bases; bases with no gene match: 2. Germline CDR1 is DFQATT and CDR2 is SNEGSKA (reference sequence). This CDR3 has 13 amino acids. CDR3 in amino acids: CSASGDRGYEQYF. CDR3 DNA: TGCAGTGCTAGTGGGGACAGGGGCTACGAGCAGTACTTC.

Ten or more counts support this clonotype. The chain has TRBV30 and TRBJ1-5, with no clear D. Germline V lookup: CDR1 GTSNPN, CDR2 SVGIG (reference sequence). V was shortened by 0 bases and J by 2 bases, with 14 bases between the two germline ends. This CDR3 is 16 amino acids long. The DNA of the CDR3 is TGTGCCTGGAGTGTAAGTAGCAGTGCGGGCAATCAGCCCCAGCATTTT. Translation: CAWSVSSSAGNQPQHF.

The V call is TRBV5-1, the J call TRBJ2-7, with 9 bases that match TRBD2. J lost 0 bases, V lost 1 base, and 5 bases had no gene match. Germline CDR1 is SGHRS and CDR2 is YFSETQ. The CDR3 is 16 residues long. The CDR3 DNA follows: TGCGCCAGCAGCTTGCTGGGTAGCGGGGGCTCCTACGAGCAGTACTTC. Encoded protein: CASSLLGSGGSYEQYF.

At least ten counts were recorded for this clonotype. The chain couples TRBV12-5 to TRBJ2-7; a possible D gene is TRBD2 (5 bases). V lost 5 bases and J lost 3, with 11 bases in between. The CDR3 has 13 residues. Per the germline V gene, CDR1 is LGHNT and CDR2 is FRNRAP. CDR3 nucleotides: TGTGCTAGTGGTCATGGACGGGGCTACGAGCAGTACTTC. This translates into CASGHGRGYEQYF.

Details on this clonotype: A far larger clone is off by one base, so a read error is likely. The chain couples TRBV5-6 to TRBJ2-1; 12 bases line up with TRBD1. V lost 4 bases and J lost 10; bases outside the gene matches: 12. The germline CDR1 and CDR2 sequences are SGHDT and YYEEEE. The CDR3 spans 16 residues. The CDR3 region is CASSPRGDRGRYEQFF. The CDR3 bases are TGTGCCAGCAGCCCAAGAGGGGACAGGGGGCGTTACGAGCAGTTCTTC.

This clonotype was seen at least ten times. The CDR3 loop reads CASSILTSGIADTQYF. CDR3 nucleotide sequence: TGTGCCAGTAGTATTCTTACTAGCGGGATTGCAGATACGCAGTATTTT. The chain links TRBV19 to TRBJ2-3, with 10 bases lining up with TRBD2. After removal of 3 bases from V and 4 bases from J, the junction contained 7 bases not matched to a gene. This CDR3 contains 16 residues. Germline CDR1 LNHDA, CDR2 SQIVND (reference sequence).

J is TRBJ2-7 and V is TRBV7-9, with TRBD2 matching over 10 bases. CDR1 is SEHNR and CDR2 is FQNEAQ in the germline V gene (reference sequence). J was trimmed by 3 bases and V by 3 bases; bases with no gene match: 5. The CDR3 extends over 15 amino acids. The CDR3 nucleotides are TGTGCCAGCAGCTTTGGGACTAGCGCCAGCTACGAGCAGTACTTC. This sequence encodes CASSFGTSASYEQYF.

This chain joins TRBV6-6 and TRBJ2-1; tentative D call: TRBD1 (5 bases). V shed 9 bases and J shed 3 bases, with 18 bases lying between them. Germline CDR1 reads MNHNY; CDR2 reads SVGAGI (reference sequence). The CDR3 spans 15 residues. The CDR3 loop is CASGAGVPIYNEQFF. The CDR3 DNA follows: TGTGCCAGTGGGGCCGGCGTCCCCATCTACAATGAGCAGTTCTTC.

This clonotype showed up just once. It is likely a read error: a sequence one base away is far more abundant. Here the CDR3 DNA reads TGTGCCAGCAGTTACGCCGGGACAAAGTATGGCTACGCCTTC. It is translated as CASSYAGTKYGYAF. This chain joins TRBV6-6 and TRBJ1-2, with D perhaps matching TRBD1 (6 bases). Germline V gene data show CDR1 as MNHNY and CDR2 as SVGAGI (reference sequence). The CDR3 sequence is 14 residues long.

This clonotype was detected ten times or more. This sequence joins TRBV7-3 and TRBJ2-2, with 9 bases that match TRBD1. CDR3 length equals 16 residues. Per the germline V gene, CDR1 is SGHTA and CDR2 is FQGTGA. Germline trimming cut 4 bases from V and 0 bases from J; bases unmatched to any gene: 3. The CDR3 region has the DNA TGTGCCAGCAGCTCATGGACAGGGGCGAACACCGGGGAGCTGTTTTTT. Residues: CASSSWTGANTGELFF.

This clonotype was seen repeatedly, ten times or more. This rearrangement joins TRBV11-2 to TRBJ2-5, with 12 bases that match TRBD2. Germline V gives CDR1 SGHAT, CDR2 FQNNGV. CDR3 length: 15 amino acids. The V segment lost 5 bases and the J segment 1 base; nucleotides outside the gene matches: 2. The CDR3 DNA sequence: TGTGCCAGCAGCCCTAGCGGGAGGGCCCAAGAGACCCAGTACTTC. Protein sequence: CASSPSGRAQETQYF.

This clonotype occurred many times. CDR3 DNA: TGTGCCAGCAGCCACGTTACAGGGGCCTACGAGCAGTACTTC. This encodes CASSHVTGAYEQYF. The chain is built from TRBV11-2 and TRBJ2-7; 7 nucleotides match TRBD1. This CDR3 is built from 14 residues. Trimming took 5 bases from V and 2 from J; bases not matched to a gene: 6. Germline V lookup: CDR1 SGHAT, CDR2 FQNNGV.

This clonotype was found many times. The V gene is TRBV24-1, the J gene TRBJ1-3; no clear D gene. The CDR3 runs 14 residues. Per germline, CDR1 KGHDR and CDR2 SFDVKD. The V gene lost 5 bases and the J gene lost 0 bases, with 7 bases spanning the gap. The CDR3 spells CATSAGHSGNTIYF. The DNA for the CDR3 is TGTGCCACCAGTGCCGGCCACTCTGGAAACACCATATATTTT.

This clonotype was counted once. The chain carries TRBV4-1 and TRBJ2-7; D is possibly TRBD1 (6 bases). The CDR3 is made up of 17 amino acids. Germline V gene lookup returns CDR1 MGHRA and CDR2 YSYEKL. V was clipped by 0 bases and J by 2 bases, with 17 bases between them. CDR3: CASSQDRAGAGAYEQYF. DNA of the CDR3: TGCGCCAGCAGCCAAGATAGGGCAGGGGCTGGGGCCTACGAGCAGTACTTC.

This clonotype appeared many times. The chain joins TRBV2 to TRBJ1-1; D gene unclear. V was trimmed by 7 bases and J by 1 base, leaving 10 bases between them. Germline CDR1 and CDR2: SNHLY and FYNNEI. CDR3 size: 13 residues. CDR3: CASIPLWNTEAFF. Written as DNA, the CDR3 is TGTGCCAGCATTCCTCTATGGAACACTGAAGCTTTCTTT.

This clonotype was detected many times. The V call is TRBV4-1, the J call TRBJ2-1, with 10 bases that match TRBD2. From germline, CDR1 is MGHRA and CDR2 YSYEKL. The length of the CDR3 is 16 residues. The ends lost 4 bases at V and 4 bases at J; junction bases unmatched: 7. CDR3: CASSPRLAGPYNEQFF. For the CDR3, the DNA is TGCGCCAGCAGCCCCAGACTAGCGGGCCCTTACAATGAGCAGTTCTTC.

This clonotype has ten or more counts. V and J are TRBV28 and TRBJ2-4; TRBD2 matches 8 bases. This CDR3 has 16 residues. The germline gives CDR1 MDHEN, CDR2 SYDVKM. V lost 5 bases and J lost 10; bases outside the gene matches: 16. The CDR3 protein is CASSPSALSGGGIQYF. In DNA, the CDR3 is TGTGCCAGCAGTCCCTCGGCGCTATCCGGGGGGGGGATTCAGTACTTC.